The present T cell receptor (beta chain) was sequenced within a study of T cell repertoires in cytomegalovirus infection. About the study: Indicated by public TCR beta signatures were CMV infection and matching HLA type.

Ten or more counts support this clonotype. Its antigen is not identified. The CDR3 loop spans 16 amino acids. In germline, CDR1 is SGHVS, CDR2 FNYEAQ. The V end lost 1 base, the J end lost 1 base, and 10 bases lay between the germline ends. Study-wide points: HLA-C-restricted CMV clonotypes gave the most frequent clonotype in two of eight donors.

MiXCR, applied by TCRdb to the reads, yields one record per CDR3 protein. The sample lists fewer than 85,000 distinct CDR3 sequences; about 4% were seen once. The sequenced sample consisted of PBMCs. The V gene is TRBV7-6, the J gene TRBJ2-2; D perhaps matches TRBD1 (5 bases). This TCR was recovered from a human donor in good health (CMV status not recorded). Some clones in this sample may be carry-over from other donors' samples. This CDR3 reads CASSLVPRVNTGELFF. The CDR3, as DNA: TGTGCCAGCAGCTTAGTCCCCAGGGTGAACACCGGGGAGCTGTTTTTT.